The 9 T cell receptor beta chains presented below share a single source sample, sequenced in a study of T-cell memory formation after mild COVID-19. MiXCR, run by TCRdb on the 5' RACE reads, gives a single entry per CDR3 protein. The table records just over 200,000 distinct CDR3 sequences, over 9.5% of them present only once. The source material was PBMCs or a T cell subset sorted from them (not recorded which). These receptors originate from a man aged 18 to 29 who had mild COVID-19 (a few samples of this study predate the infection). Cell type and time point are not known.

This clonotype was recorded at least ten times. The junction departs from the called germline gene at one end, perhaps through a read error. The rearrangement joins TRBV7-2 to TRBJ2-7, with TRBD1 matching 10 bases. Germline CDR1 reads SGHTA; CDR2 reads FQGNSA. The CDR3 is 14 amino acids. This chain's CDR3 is CASSLDRGQGKTNF. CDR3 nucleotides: TGTGCCAGCAGCTTAGATAGGGGACAGGGGAAAACTAACTTC.

DNA for the CDR3: TGCGCCAGCAGTGCATGGGGAAACACCGGGGAGCTGTTTTTT. Its translation: CASSAWGNTGELFF. V and J are TRBV10-1 and TRBJ2-2; D remains unclear. The V gene lost 4 bases and the J gene lost 2 bases, with 8 bases spanning the gap. CDR1 is WNHNN and CDR2 is SYGVQD in the germline V gene (reference sequence). The CDR3 is made up of 14 amino acids.

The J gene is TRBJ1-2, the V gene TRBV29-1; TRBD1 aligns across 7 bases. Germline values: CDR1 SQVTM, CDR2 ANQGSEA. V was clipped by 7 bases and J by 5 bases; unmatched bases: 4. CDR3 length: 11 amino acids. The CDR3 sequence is CSATTGYGYTF. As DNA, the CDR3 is TGCAGCGCCACGACAGGGTATGGCTACACCTTC.

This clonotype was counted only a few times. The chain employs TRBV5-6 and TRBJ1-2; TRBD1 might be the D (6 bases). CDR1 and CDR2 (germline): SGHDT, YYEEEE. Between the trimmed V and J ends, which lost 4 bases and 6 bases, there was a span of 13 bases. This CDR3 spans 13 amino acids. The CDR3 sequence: CASSRQGRDGYTF. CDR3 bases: TGTGCCAGCAGCAGGCAGGGGCGGGATGGCTACACCTTC.

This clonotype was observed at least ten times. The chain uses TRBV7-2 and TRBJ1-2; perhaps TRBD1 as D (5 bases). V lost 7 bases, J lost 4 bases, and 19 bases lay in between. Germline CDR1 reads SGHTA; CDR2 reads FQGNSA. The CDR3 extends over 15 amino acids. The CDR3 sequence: CASTIPGGGSYGYTF. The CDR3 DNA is TGTGCCAGCACCATACCGGGGGGAGGGTCCTATGGCTACACCTTC.

This CDR3 is CASSGQDDAPGYTF. Written as DNA, the CDR3 is TGTGCCAGCAGTGGACAGGACGATGCCCCTGGCTACACCTTC. The rearrangement links TRBV6-5 to TRBJ1-2, with 7 bases matching TRBD1. V shed 5 bases and J 7 bases; nucleotides not matched to a gene: 10. The CDR3 spans 14 residues. CDR1 is MNHEY and CDR2 is SVGAGI in the germline V gene.

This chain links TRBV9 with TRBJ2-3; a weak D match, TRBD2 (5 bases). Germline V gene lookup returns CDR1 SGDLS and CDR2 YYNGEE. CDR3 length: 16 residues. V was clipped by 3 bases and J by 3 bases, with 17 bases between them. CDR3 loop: CASSAGPVGITDTQYF. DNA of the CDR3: TGTGCCAGCAGCGCCGGCCCCGTCGGGATAACAGATACGCAGTATTTT.

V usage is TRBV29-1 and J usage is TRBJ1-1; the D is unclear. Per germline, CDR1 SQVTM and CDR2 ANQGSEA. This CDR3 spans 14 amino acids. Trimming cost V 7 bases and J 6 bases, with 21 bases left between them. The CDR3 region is CSAQETGSWSEAFF. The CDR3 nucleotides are TGCAGCGCCCAGGAGACGGGGAGTTGGTCTGAAGCTTTCTTT.

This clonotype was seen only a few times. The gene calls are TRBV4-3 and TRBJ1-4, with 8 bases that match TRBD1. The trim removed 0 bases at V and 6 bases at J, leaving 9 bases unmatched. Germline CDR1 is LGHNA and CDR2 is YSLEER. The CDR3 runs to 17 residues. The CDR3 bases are TGCGCCAGCAGCCAAGAATCCAGGGGGCTGGGGGATGAAAAACTGTTTTTT. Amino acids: CASSQESRGLGDEKLFF.